The 25 T cell receptor beta chains presented below share a single source sample, sequenced in a study of cytomegalovirus exposure and HLA in healthy donors. PCR amplification relied on 60 Vbeta primers (plus 13 Jbeta primers). Sequencing used immunoSEQ multiplex PCR; TCRdb keeps in-frame clones, though not all of them. This table holds about 100,000 clones, 65% to 85% found once. Sample: PBMCs. Every receptor here comes from a man under 40 in good health and CMV-seronegative.

The chain joins TRBV28 to TRBJ2-5, with 8 nucleotides matching TRBD2. The V segment lost 6 bases and the J segment 5 bases; nucleotides outside the gene matches: 8. The CDR3 contains 14 residues. The V gene's germline CDR1 is MDHEN and CDR2 SYDVKM. DNA of the CDR3: TGTGCCAGCAGCGCGGGGACGGGAGGGGAGACCCAGTACTTC. Translation gives CASSAGTGGETQYF.

The V call is TRBV7-9, the J call TRBJ2-2; the match to TRBD2 covers 9 bases. The germline CDR1 and CDR2 sequences are SEHNR and FQNEAQ (reference sequence). The CDR3 is made up of 16 amino acids. V lost 2 bases, J lost 1 base, and 2 bases stayed unmatched. In nucleotides, the CDR3 is TGTGCCAGCAGCTTAAATAGCGGGGGGAACACCGGGGAGCTGTTTTTT. Translated: CASSLNSGGNTGELFF.

The J gene is TRBJ1-1, the V gene TRBV6-1, with 8 bases that match TRBD1. The J segment lost 11 bases and the V segment lost 6 bases, leaving 11 bases of the junction unmatched. CDR3 size: 13 residues. The germline gives CDR1 MNHNS, CDR2 SASEGT. CDR3 bases: TGTGCCAGCAGCGACACAAGACAGGGGAGCGCTTTCTTT. It is translated as CASSDTRQGSAFF.

This chain joins TRBV7-8 and TRBJ2-7; tentatively, D is TRBD1 (5 bases). This CDR3 is 15 amino acids long. Trimming stripped 1 base from V and 0 bases from J, with 10 bases between. The germline V gene has CDR1 SGHVS and CDR2 FQNEAQ. CDR3 protein: CASSLVRTPSYEQYF. CDR3 DNA sequence: TGTGCCAGCAGCTTAGTAAGGACACCCTCCTACGAGCAGTACTTC. The variable domain in full, with the rest retrieved from reference TRBV7-8 and TRBJ2-7, is GAGVSQSPRYKVAKRGQDVALRCDPISGHVSLFWYQQALGQGPEFLTYFQNEAQLDKSGLPSDRFFAERPEGSVSTLKIQRTQQEDSAVYLCASSLVRTPSYEQYFGPGTRLTVT.

This clone came up once. The chain joins TRBV7-9 to TRBJ2-5, with a tentative D call TRBD1 (6 bases). Germline assignment: CDR1 SEHNR and CDR2 FQNEAQ (reference sequence). Trimming removed 2 bases at V and 5 bases at J, with 27 bases between. There are 19 residues in the CDR3. The CDR3 protein is CASSLSGRGRDTHPETQYF. In DNA form, the CDR3 reads TGTGCCAGCAGCTTATCAGGCCGGGGACGGGACACCCATCCCGAGACCCAGTACTTC.

This clone was picked up one time. The chain links TRBV9 to TRBJ1-2, with 9 bases aligning to TRBD1. This CDR3 comprises 14 residues. The trim removed 0 bases at V and 8 bases at J, leaving 5 bases unmatched. The germline V gene has CDR1 SGDLS and CDR2 YYNGEE. CDR3 amino acids: CASSVVGTGKGYTF. The CDR3 DNA is TGTGCCAGCAGCGTAGTGGGGACAGGGAAGGGCTACACCTTC. Filled out from reference TRBV9 and TRBJ1-2, the complete variable domain reads DSGVTQTPKHLITATGQRVTLRCSPRSGDLSVYWYQQSLDQGLQFLIQYYNGEERAKGNILERFSAQQFPDLHSELNLSSLELGDSALYFCASSVVGTGKGYTFGSGTRLTVV.

This sequence joins TRBV19 and TRBJ1-4; weak D call: TRBD1 (5 bases). With 5 bases removed from V and 5 bases from J, the gap between germline ends came to 12 bases. Germline CDR1 reads LNHDA; CDR2 reads SQIVND (reference sequence). This CDR3 has 14 amino acids. In DNA, the CDR3 is TGTGCCAGTAGTCATCCCGGGGGAAATGAAAAACTGTTTTTT. Translation: CASSHPGGNEKLFF. Based on the CDR3 plus reference TRBV19 and TRBJ1-4, the full variable domain is DGGITQSPKYLFRKEGQNVTLSCEQNLNHDAMYWYRQDPGQGLRLIYYSQIVNDFQKGDIAEGYSVSREKKESFPLTVTSAQKNPTAFYLCASSHPGGNEKLFFGSGTQLSVL.

This sequence joins TRBV9 and TRBJ2-2; possibly TRBD2 for D (5 bases). V was cut by 3 bases and J by 3 bases, with 18 bases left in between. The length of the CDR3 is 17 residues. CDR1 and CDR2 (germline): SGDLS, YYNGEE. In nucleotides, the CDR3 is TGTGCCAGCAGCGCCCCCGGGATCTTAGAGGACACCGGGGAGCTGTTTTTT. It is translated as CASSAPGILEDTGELFF.

The genes are TRBV28 and TRBJ2-1; TRBD2 matches 11 bases. Germline loops: CDR1 MDHEN, CDR2 SYDVKM. The CDR3 loop spans 14 amino acids. Germline trimming cut 6 bases from V and 14 bases from J; bases unmatched to any gene: 12. The CDR3 nucleotides are TGTGCCAGCAGATCCAACTTCGTAGCGGGAGGGGAGTTCTTC. This sequence encodes CASRSNFVAGGEFF.

The V call is TRBV28, the J call TRBJ1-2; perhaps TRBD1 as D (5 bases). Germline CDR1 is MDHEN and CDR2 is SYDVKM. The length of the CDR3 is 13 residues. V lost 5 bases, J lost 7 bases, and 14 bases lay in between. The CDR3 region is CASSLGTAFGYTF. Here the CDR3 DNA reads TGTGCCAGCAGTCTCGGGACTGCCTTTGGCTACACCTTC.

This clone was detected only once. The gene calls are TRBV23-1 and TRBJ2-7, with D perhaps matching TRBD1 (5 bases). TRBV23-1 falls under the ORF class, with uncertain function. V gave up 0 bases and J gave up 3 bases, with 12 bases separating them. The CDR3 extends over 15 amino acids. CDR3 amino acids: CASSQSTREGYEQYF. Written as DNA, the CDR3 is TGCGCCAGCAGTCAATCCACCAGGGAAGGCTACGAGCAGTACTTC.

The CDR3 bases are TGTGCCAGCAGCAAAAGGGGGACAGGGCGTCAGCCCCAGCATTTT. Translating it yields CASSKRGTGRQPQHF. This chain uses TRBV21-1 with TRBJ1-5; TRBD1 is taken as the D call from the table, unchecked against the DNA. TRBV21-1 is assigned pseudogene status. The CDR3 has 15 residues.

The chain employs TRBV6-4 and TRBJ2-1, with 10 bases matching TRBD2. The germline V gene has CDR1 MRHNA and CDR2 SNTAGT. Germline trimming cut 2 bases from V and 5 bases from J; bases unmatched to any gene: 3. There are 15 residues in the CDR3. This CDR3 is CASSDSGGAHNEQFF. The CDR3 region has the DNA TGTGCCAGCAGTGACAGCGGGGGGGCCCACAATGAGCAGTTCTTC.

This chain uses TRBV9 with TRBJ1-1; no reliable D call. This CDR3 spans 14 amino acids. The germline CDR1 and CDR2 sequences are SGDLS and YYNGEE. Trimming cost V 0 bases and J 8 bases, with 14 bases left between them. The DNA for the CDR3 is TGTGCCAGCAGCGTAGATGTTGGCGGAGCCGAAGCTTTCTTT. Its translation is CASSVDVGGAEAFF.

This clone has just one count. This chain uses TRBV5-4 with TRBJ2-2; 7 bases fit TRBD1. Germline V gives CDR1 SGHNT, CDR2 YYREEE (reference sequence). The V gene end was trimmed by 4 bases and the J gene end by 10 bases; junction bases not matched to a gene: 13. The CDR3 contains 15 residues. The CDR3 nucleotides are TGTGCCAGCAGCAGGGGGCTTGGAACAGGACTGGAGCTGTTTTTT. Its translation: CASSRGLGTGLELFF. Together with reference TRBV5-4 and TRBJ2-2, the CDR3 gives the full variable domain: ETGVTQSPTHLIKTRGQQVTLRCSSQSGHNTVSWYQQALGQGPQFIFQYYREEENGRGNFPPRFSGLQFPNYSSELNVNALELDDSALYLCASSRGLGTGLELFFGEGSRLTVL.

The chain carries TRBV5-4 and TRBJ2-5; perhaps TRBD1 as D (5 bases). Germline V gene sequence: CDR1 SGHNT, CDR2 YYREEE (reference sequence). Trimming cost V 0 bases and J 9 bases, with 9 bases left between them. The CDR3 sequence is 12 residues long. The CDR3 nucleotides are TGTGCCAGCAGCTTGGGGGGCTCGGCCCAGTACTTC. This codes for CASSLGGSAQYF. The variable domain in full, completed from reference TRBV5-4 and TRBJ2-5, reads ETGVTQSPTHLIKTRGQQVTLRCSSQSGHNTVSWYQQALGQGPQFIFQYYREEENGRGNFPPRFSGLQFPNYSSELNVNALELDDSALYLCASSLGGSAQYFGPGTRLLVL.

The CDR3, as DNA: TGTGCCAGCAGCCCAGGGGGACTAGCTTACCCCGTGGAGCAGTACTTC. Translation: CASSPGGLAYPVEQYF. This chain links TRBV21-1 with TRBJ2-7; the table assigns TRBD2, which was not confirmed against the DNA. TRBV21-1 is marked as a pseudogene. This CDR3 spans 16 amino acids.

In regard to this clone: The germline gene is not matched at one end of the junction; a read error may be the cause. This chain connects TRBV7-7 to TRBJ2-3; D possibly corresponds to TRBD2 (6 bases). CDR1 is SSHAT and CDR2 is FNYEAQ in the germline V gene (reference sequence). The CDR3 sequence is 18 residues long. For the CDR3, the DNA is TGTGCTAGCAGCCGACGAACCGGGACTCCAACTAGCACAGATACGCAGTATTTT. Amino acids: CASSRRTGTPTSTDTQYF. Supplemented by reference TRBV7-7 and TRBJ2-3, the full variable domain reads GAGVSQSPRYKVTKRGQDVTLRCDPISSHATLYWYQQALGQGPEFLTYFNYEAQPDKSGLPSDRFSAERPEGSISTLTIQRTEQRDSAMYRCASSRRTGTPTSTDTQYFGPGTRLTVL.

The rearrangement uses TRBV2 and TRBJ1-4, with 8 bases fitting TRBD1. The CDR3 is 15 amino acids. The junction had 14 bases not matched to a gene; V was cut back by 7 bases and J by 10 bases. Germline loops: CDR1 SNHLY, CDR2 FYNNEI. The CDR3 coding sequence is TGTGCCAGCATCATACTACCGGGACAGGTTGCAAAACTGTTTTTT. Its protein product is CASIILPGQVAKLFF.

The V gene is TRBV14, the J gene TRBJ1-2; unclear D gene. Trimming pared 4 bases from V and 7 bases from J, leaving 16 bases between. Germline loops: CDR1 SGHDN, CDR2 FVKESK. The CDR3 is 14 amino acids. The CDR3 DNA is TGTGCCAGCAGCCGGCTAGGCCCTGCGGGTGGCTACACCTTC. Amino acid sequence: CASSRLGPAGGYTF.

V is TRBV10-2 and J is TRBJ2-3, with TRBD2 matching over 10 bases. This CDR3 contains 15 residues. Germline-derived CDR1 and CDR2 are WSHSY and SAAADI. The trim removed 6 bases at V and 1 base at J, leaving 4 bases unmatched. The CDR3 nucleotides read TGCGCCAGCAGGGAAACTAGCGGGGGCACAGATACGCAGTATTTT. It codes for CASRETSGGTDTQYF.

The V gene is TRBV6-5, the J gene TRBJ2-3, with 10 bases lining up with TRBD2. The CDR3 consists of 16 residues. Germline V gene sequence: CDR1 MNHEY, CDR2 SVGAGI. Losses at the gene ends were 2 bases for V and 2 bases for J; bases not matched to a gene: 4. The CDR3 sequence: CASSYLAGALTDTQYF. CDR3 nucleotide sequence: TGTGCCAGCAGTTACCTAGCGGGGGCCCTCACAGATACGCAGTATTTT.

The rearrangement joins TRBV7-2 to TRBJ2-7; 8 bases align to TRBD2. From germline, CDR1 is SGHTA and CDR2 FQGNSA. CDR3 size: 15 residues. Trimming removed 2 bases from V and 1 base from J; junction bases left unmatched: 4. In nucleotides, the CDR3 is TGTGCCAGCAGCTTATCAGGGACTAGTTCCTACGAGCAGTACTTC. Its translation: CASSLSGTSSYEQYF.

J is TRBJ2-5 and V is TRBV4-2; TRBD2 agrees at 10 bases. The DNA end is a closer match to TRBJ2-7, so the J assignment may be wrong. The germline CDR1 and CDR2 sequences are LGHNA and YNFKEQ. CDR3 size: 16 residues. CDR3 sequence reads: CASSQGEAGGPSEQYF. Written as DNA, the CDR3 is TGTGCCAGCAGCCAAGGGGAAGCGGGGGGGCCAAGCGAGCAGTACTTC.

This sequence joins TRBV6-1 and TRBJ2-7; 10 bases map to TRBD1. CDR1 and CDR2 (germline): MNHNS, SASEGT. V lost 11 bases and J lost 4; bases outside the gene matches: 11. The CDR3 consists of 14 residues. In DNA form, the CDR3 reads TGTGCCGGCGCGGGGGACAGGGGACTATACGAGCAGTACTTC. Its protein is CAGAGDRGLYEQYF.